This T cell receptor (beta chain) appears in the sequencing data of a study of OX40 agonist ivuxolimab in advanced cancers. Study background: Patients got intravenous ivuxolimab at 0.01 to 10 mg/kg every 2 weeks. The study enrolled dose-escalation patients with hepatocellular carcinoma, melanoma, renal cell or head and neck cancer.

If patients had autoimmune disease history or systemic immunosuppression, they were excluded. Germline V CDR1 and CDR2: SGHTA, FQGTGA. J lost 4 bases, V lost 2 bases, and 5 bases had no gene match. There are 15 residues in the CDR3. Clones were read by immunoSEQ multiplex PCR, and TCRdb kept only the in-frame ones, dropping some. The table includes tens of thousands of clones, around nine tenths detected once. The chain links TRBV7-3 to TRBJ2-5; TRBD2 agrees at 9 bases. The TCR was taken from an adult with an advanced solid tumor such as melanoma, head and neck, liver or kidney cancer. The sequencing used CD4+ or CD8+ T cells sorted from blood, collected in a trial of the OX40 agonist ivuxolimab. This CDR3 reads CASSLARGGLETQYF. The CDR3 bases are TGTGCCAGCAGCTTAGCGCGGGGGGGTCTAGAGACCCAGTACTTC. Based on the CDR3 plus reference TRBV7-3 and TRBJ2-5, the full variable domain is GAGVSQTPSNKVTEKGKYVELRCDPISGHTALYWYRQSLGQGPEFLIYFQGTGAADDSGLPNDRFFAVRPEGSVSTLKIQRTERGDSAVYLCASSLARGGLETQYFGPGTRLLVL.